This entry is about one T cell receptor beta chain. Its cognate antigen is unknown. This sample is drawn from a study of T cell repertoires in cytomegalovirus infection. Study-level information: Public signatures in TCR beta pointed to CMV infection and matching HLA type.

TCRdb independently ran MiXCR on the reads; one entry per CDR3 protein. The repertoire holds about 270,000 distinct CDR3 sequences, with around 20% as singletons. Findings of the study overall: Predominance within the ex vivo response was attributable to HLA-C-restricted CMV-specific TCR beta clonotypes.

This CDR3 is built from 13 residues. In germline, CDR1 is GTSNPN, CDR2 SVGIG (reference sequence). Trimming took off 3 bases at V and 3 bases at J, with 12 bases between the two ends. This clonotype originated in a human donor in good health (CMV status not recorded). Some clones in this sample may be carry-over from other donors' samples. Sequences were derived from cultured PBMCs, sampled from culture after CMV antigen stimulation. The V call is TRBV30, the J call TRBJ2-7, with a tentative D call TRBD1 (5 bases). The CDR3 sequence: CAWSLTGGYEQYF. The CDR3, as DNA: TGTGCCTGGAGCCTTACAGGCGGCTACGAGCAGTACTTC.